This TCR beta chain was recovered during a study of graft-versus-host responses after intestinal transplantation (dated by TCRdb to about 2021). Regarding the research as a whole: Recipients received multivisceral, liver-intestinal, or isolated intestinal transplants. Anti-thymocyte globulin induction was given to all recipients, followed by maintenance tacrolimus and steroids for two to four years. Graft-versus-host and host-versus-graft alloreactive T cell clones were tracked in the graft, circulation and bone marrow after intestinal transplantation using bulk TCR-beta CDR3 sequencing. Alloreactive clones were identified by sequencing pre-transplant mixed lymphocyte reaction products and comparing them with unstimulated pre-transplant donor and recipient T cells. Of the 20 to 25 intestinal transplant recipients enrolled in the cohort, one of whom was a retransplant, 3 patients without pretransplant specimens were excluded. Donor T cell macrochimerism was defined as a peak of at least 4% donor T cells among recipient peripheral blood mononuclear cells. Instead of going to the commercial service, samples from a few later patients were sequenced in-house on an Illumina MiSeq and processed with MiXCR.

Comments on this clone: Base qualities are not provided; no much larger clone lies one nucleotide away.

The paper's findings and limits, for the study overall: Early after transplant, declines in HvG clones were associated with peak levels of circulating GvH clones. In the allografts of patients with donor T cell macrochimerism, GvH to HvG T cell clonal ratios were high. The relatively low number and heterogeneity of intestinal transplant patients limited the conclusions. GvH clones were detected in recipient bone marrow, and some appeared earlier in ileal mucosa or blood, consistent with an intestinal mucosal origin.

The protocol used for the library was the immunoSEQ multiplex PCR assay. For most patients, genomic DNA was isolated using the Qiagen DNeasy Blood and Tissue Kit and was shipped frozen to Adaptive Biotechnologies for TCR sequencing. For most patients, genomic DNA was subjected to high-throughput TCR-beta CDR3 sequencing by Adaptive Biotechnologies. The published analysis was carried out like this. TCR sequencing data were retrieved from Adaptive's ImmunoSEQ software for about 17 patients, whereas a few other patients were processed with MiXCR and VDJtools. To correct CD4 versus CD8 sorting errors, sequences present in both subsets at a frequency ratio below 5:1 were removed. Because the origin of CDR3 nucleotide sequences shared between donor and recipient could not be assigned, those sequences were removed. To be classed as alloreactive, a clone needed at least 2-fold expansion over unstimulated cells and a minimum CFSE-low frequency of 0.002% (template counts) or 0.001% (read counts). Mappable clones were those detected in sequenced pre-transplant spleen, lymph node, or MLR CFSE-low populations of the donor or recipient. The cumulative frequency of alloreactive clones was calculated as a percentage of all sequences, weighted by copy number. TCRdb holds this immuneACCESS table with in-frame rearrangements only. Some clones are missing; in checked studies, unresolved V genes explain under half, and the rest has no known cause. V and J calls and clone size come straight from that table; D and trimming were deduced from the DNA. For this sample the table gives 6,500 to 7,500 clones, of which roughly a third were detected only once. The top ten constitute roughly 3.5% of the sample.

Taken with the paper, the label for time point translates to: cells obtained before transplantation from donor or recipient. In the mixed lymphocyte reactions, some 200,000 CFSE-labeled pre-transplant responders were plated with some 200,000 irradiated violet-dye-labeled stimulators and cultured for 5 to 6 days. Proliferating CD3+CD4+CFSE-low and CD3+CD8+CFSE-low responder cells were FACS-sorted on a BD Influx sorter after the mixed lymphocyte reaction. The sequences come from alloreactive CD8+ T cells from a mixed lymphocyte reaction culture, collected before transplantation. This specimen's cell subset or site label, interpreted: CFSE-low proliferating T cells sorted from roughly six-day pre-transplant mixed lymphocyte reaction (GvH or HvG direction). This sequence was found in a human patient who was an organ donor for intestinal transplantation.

CDR3 sequence: CASSERTGWNTEAFF. The DNA is as follows: TGTGCCAGCAGTGAAAGGACGGGGTGGAACACTGAAGCTTTCTTT. The chain joins TRBV25-1 to TRBJ1-1; too little of a D gene remains to name it. The V end loses 2 bases and the J end loses 1 base, and a stretch of 11 bases separates them. The cysteine opens and the phenylalanine closes a CDR3 of 15 amino acids. The entry retains the CDR3 DNA only, 45 bases that are in frame from base 1. CDR1 is given as MGHDK and CDR2 as SYGVNS, both from the germline V gene.